These 32 T cell receptor beta chains share one sample of origin, sequenced in a study of regulatory T cells in long-lasting Graves disease. Time point given: newly diagnosed GD, antithyroid drugs for less than 3 months. PBMC-extracted RNA yielded the TCR library. iRepertoire HTBI primers and Arm-PCR of CDR3 regions built TCR beta libraries. Each CDR3 protein gets one entry after TCRdb re-called the multiplex PCR reads with MiXCR. This repertoire shows about 430,000 distinct CDR3 sequences, about 15% found once; its top ten account for roughly 8%. These same data were also listed under a study on T cells in Graves' hyperthyroidism and ophthalmopathy.

The specimen was peripheral blood mononuclear cells (PBMCs), collected at new diagnosis, from a patient treated with antithyroid drugs. The receptors shown here come from a woman aged 40 to 50 with Graves disease.

This clonotype was recorded at least ten times. The rearrangement joins TRBV5-1 to TRBJ2-3; tentative D call: TRBD1 (6 bases). The CDR3 loop spans 17 amino acids. Germline loops: CDR1 SGHRS, CDR2 YFSETQ. V shed 0 bases and J shed 2 bases, with 16 bases lying between them. The CDR3 sequence is CASSLGDTGPLTDTQYF. In DNA, the CDR3 is TGCGCCAGCAGCTTGGGGGACACGGGGCCCCTCACAGATACGCAGTATTTT.

This clonotype was observed at least ten times. The chain uses TRBV6-5 and TRBJ2-7; TRBD1 might be the D (6 bases). Germline lookup yields CDR1 MNHEY and CDR2 SVGAGI. V lost 0 bases to trimming and J lost 7 bases, with 34 bases between them. The CDR3 is 21 residues long. The CDR3 DNA sequence: TGTGCCAGCAGTTACTCGCGTTGGTCGGATGAAGGACAGATCCTTCCTTGGGAGCAGTACTTC. It translates to CASSYSRWSDEGQILPWEQYF.

The V and J genes are TRBV19 and TRBJ2-1; D is uncertain. The CDR3 loop spans 13 amino acids. The V end lost 7 bases, the J end lost 0 bases, and 7 bases lay between the germline ends. Germline CDR1 LNHDA, CDR2 SQIVND (reference sequence). DNA of the CDR3: TGTGCCAGTATGGCCAGCTCCTACAATGAGCAGTTCTTC. Amino acid sequence: CASMASSYNEQFF.

This clonotype was recorded a few times. A much larger clone sits a single nucleotide away, making a read error possible. V and J are TRBV7-2 and TRBJ2-5; 9 bases map to TRBD2. Germline assignment: CDR1 SGHTA and CDR2 FQGNSA. This CDR3 region has 19 residues. For the CDR3, the DNA is TGTGTCAGCAGCTTACGGGGAAAATTACTAGCGGGCATACAAGAGACCCAGTACTTC. Translated: CVSSLRGKLLAGIQETQYF.

The rearrangement links TRBV13 to TRBJ2-1, with TRBD2 identical over 8 bases. Germline CDR1 PRHDT, CDR2 FYEKMQ (reference sequence). The CDR3 spans 17 residues. With 5 bases clipped from V and 10 bases from J, the junction kept 19 bases outside the gene matches. CDR3 sequence: CASSAQAGAVPIYEQFF. CDR3 nucleotides: TGTGCCAGCAGCGCCCAAGCGGGAGCGGTCCCCATCTACGAGCAGTTCTTC.

In its sample, this clonotype was seen many times. V usage is TRBV6-2 or TRBV6-3 and J usage is TRBJ1-1, with unresolved D. CDR1 is MNHEY, CDR2 SVGEGT, per germline. The CDR3 is 13 amino acids. Between the trimmed V and J ends, which lost 8 bases and 1 base, there was a span of 11 bases. The CDR3 loop is CASRSDSNTEAFF. The CDR3 region has the DNA TGTGCCAGCCGTTCAGATTCGAACACTGAAGCTTTCTTT.

In the case of this clonotype: With a much larger clone just one base away, this may be a read error. The genes are TRBV5-4 and TRBJ2-3, with D perhaps given as TRBD1 or TRBD2 (7 bases each). The germline gives CDR1 SGHNT, CDR2 YYREEE (reference sequence). The CDR3 sequence is 18 residues long. CDR3 nucleotides: TGTGCCAGCAGCTTGGGGTTTGGGGCGGGAGATGGGACAGATAAGCAGTATTTT. This translates into CASSLGFGAGDGTDKQYF.

A remark on this clonotype: Since no conserved phenylalanine or tryptophan closes the CDR3, a read error is the likely cause. V and J are TRBV5-5 and TRBJ1-4; D is ambiguous. Germline V gene sequence: CDR1 SGHKS, CDR2 YYEKEE (reference sequence). V shed 4 bases and J shed 0 bases, with 10 bases lying between them. The CDR3 covers 15 residues. In DNA, the CDR3 is TGTGCCAGCAGCCCGACGCGGGCAACTAATGAAAAACTGTTTCTT. Protein product: CASSPTRATNEKLFL.

There are many counts of this clonotype. The chain links TRBV5-1 to TRBJ2-3, with 8 bases fitting TRBD1. Germline values: CDR1 SGHRS, CDR2 YFSETQ. The CDR3 contains 14 residues. Trimming at V came to 5 bases and at J to 3 bases, leaving 5 bases not matched to a gene. The CDR3 DNA follows: TGCGCCAGCAGACAGGGGGGTAGGACAGATACGCAGTATTTT. Translation: CASRQGGRTDTQYF.

A remark on this clonotype: It may be a read error: a sequence one base away is much more abundant. This chain links TRBV12-3 or TRBV12-4 with TRBJ2-2, with D tentatively TRBD2 (6 bases). The CDR3 spans 15 residues. The DNA of the CDR3 is TGTGCCAGCAGTTTTGAAAGTCTTAACACCGGGGGGCTGTTTTTT. Amino acid sequence: CASSFESLNTGGLFF.

Remarks on this clonotype: The junction shows a germline mismatch at one end, possibly a read error. The rearrangement joins TRBV7-9 to TRBJ2-1; D uncertain. There are 12 residues in the CDR3. Germline lookup yields CDR1 SEHNR and CDR2 FQNEAQ (reference sequence). CDR3 sequence reads: CASSLGFNERFF. The CDR3 DNA sequence: TGTGCCAGCAGCTTAGGGTTCAATGAGCGGTTCTTC.

This clonotype was detected a few times. Sequence at one end of the junction differs from germline and may be a read error. CDR3 in DNA: TGTGCCAGCAGCCCGAGAGGGGGCCCCCCCAATGAACAGTTCTTC. This encodes CASSPRGGPPNEQFF. This chain connects TRBV9 to TRBJ2-1, with 7 bases aligning to TRBD1. This CDR3 has 15 residues. The germline V gene has CDR1 SGDLS and CDR2 YYNGEE.

This clonotype has a handful of counts. The likely explanation is a read error, given a far larger clone one base away. The chain employs TRBV10-3 and TRBJ2-7, with D perhaps being TRBD1 or TRBD2 (6 bases each). V was clipped by 4 bases and J by 2 bases, with 12 bases between them. Germline V lookup: CDR1 ENHRY, CDR2 SYGVKD. The CDR3 covers 14 residues. CDR3 residues: CAISGRGQTYEQYF. The CDR3 DNA sequence: TGTGCCATCAGTGGGCGGGGACAAACCTACGAGCAGTACTTC.

J is TRBJ2-7 and V is TRBV20-1; 9 nucleotides match TRBD1. The CDR3 extends over 15 amino acids. Unmatched junction bases numbered 8, after V lost 3 bases and J lost 2 bases. The germline gives CDR1 DFQATT, CDR2 SNEGSKA (reference sequence). The CDR3 sequence is CSARDPGQGPYEQYF. The CDR3 DNA reads TGCAGTGCTAGGGACCCGGGACAGGGACCCTACGAGCAGTACTTC.

This clonotype was counted between two and nine times. J is TRBJ2-7 and V is TRBV7-2; no firm D call. Germline values: CDR1 SGHTA, CDR2 FQGNSA. The CDR3 loop spans 14 amino acids. V was pared by 2 bases and J by 0 bases, with 8 bases between. As DNA, the CDR3 is TGTGCCAGCAGCTTAATGCAGGTCTCCTACGAGCAGTACTTC. As protein: CASSLMQVSYEQYF.

Of note for this clonotype: A read error may explain this, as a much larger clone is one base away. The genes are TRBV11-2 and TRBJ2-7, with 9 bases lining up with TRBD2. The germline V gene encodes CDR1 SGHAT and CDR2 FQNNGV. J lost 6 bases, V lost 5 bases, and 17 bases had no gene match. The CDR3 totals 17 residues. In nucleotides, the CDR3 is TGTGCCAGCAGCCACGAAGGTGCGACTAGCGGTACCTGCGAGCAGTACTTC. Protein product: CASSHEGATSGTCEQYF.

This clonotype has a count of ten or more. The CDR3 loop reads CASSLGGRSGINEQFF. The CDR3 bases are TGTGCCAGCAGCTTAGGGGGCAGATCGGGAATCAATGAGCAGTTCTTC. The gene calls are TRBV7-2 and TRBJ2-1; D may correspond to TRBD1 or TRBD2 (5 bases each). The CDR3 has 16 amino acids. Germline V gene lookup returns CDR1 SGHTA and CDR2 FQGNSA. V was clipped by 1 base and J by 6 bases, with 16 bases between them.

As for this clonotype: The CDR3 ends on some other residue instead of the conserved phenylalanine or tryptophan, so this is likely a read error. The chain couples TRBV11-2 to TRBJ1-4; 9 bases align to TRBD1. This CDR3 has 15 amino acids. Losses at the gene ends were 0 bases for V and 5 bases for J; bases not matched to a gene: 1. Per the germline V gene, CDR1 is SGHAT and CDR2 is FQNNGV. The DNA of the CDR3 is TGTGCCAGCAGCTTAGATGGGACAGGGAATGAAAAACTGTTTTTG. It codes for CASSLDGTGNEKLFL.

The rearrangement uses TRBV11-1 and TRBJ2-1, with D hard to call. V gave up 6 bases and J gave up 4 bases, with 16 bases separating them. Germline values: CDR1 SGHAT, CDR2 FQDESV (reference sequence). This CDR3 is 15 amino acids long. This chain's CDR3 is CASSVSQDTYNEQFF. In DNA, the CDR3 is TGTGCCAGCAGTGTATCCCAAGACACATACAATGAGCAGTTCTTC.

The chain combines TRBV25-1 with TRBJ2-7, with D hard to call. The CDR3 runs to 15 residues. Germline loops: CDR1 MGHDK, CDR2 SYGVNS. Trimming shortened V by 4 bases and J by 1 base, and 14 bases separated the two germline ends. DNA for the CDR3: TGTGCCAGCAGTGTTCTTGGGTCCCAATCCTACGAGCAGTACTTC. Protein sequence: CASSVLGSQSYEQYF.

This clonotype was seen many times. The V call is TRBV28, the J call TRBJ2-2; 7 bases line up with TRBD2. V shed 3 bases and J 8 bases; nucleotides not matched to a gene: 3. The CDR3 consists of 13 residues. Germline CDR1 reads MDHEN; CDR2 reads SYDVKM. CDR3 region: CASSFYGGGELFF. The DNA of the CDR3 is TGTGCCAGCAGTTTCTACGGGGGGGGGGAGCTGTTTTTT.

Concerning this clonotype: This clone may be a read error of a much larger clone one base away. The CDR3 does not close with the conserved phenylalanine or tryptophan, likely indicating a read error. The chain couples TRBV9 to TRBJ2-3; D is ambiguous. CDR1 and CDR2 from the germline V gene are SGDLS and YYNGEE. V gave up 0 bases and J gave up 3 bases, with 8 bases separating them. The CDR3 contains 14 residues. The DNA of the CDR3 is TGTGCCAGCAGCGTAGATCCCAGTACAGATACGCAGTATCTT. It specifies CASSVDPSTDTQYL.

This clonotype occurred many times. CDR3 nucleotide sequence: TGTGCCAGTAGTACCGGGATCCCATCCTACAATGAGCAGTTCTTC. Translation gives CASSTGIPSYNEQFF. The V call is TRBV19, the J call TRBJ2-1, with D possibly matching TRBD2 (5 bases). V lost 4 bases and J lost 1, with 11 bases in between. This CDR3 is built from 15 residues. The germline CDR1 and CDR2 sequences are LNHDA and SQIVND (reference sequence). Filled out from reference TRBV19 and TRBJ2-1, the complete variable domain reads DGGITQSPKYLFRKEGQNVTLSCEQNLNHDAMYWYRQDPGQGLRLIYYSQIVNDFQKGDIAEGYSVSREKKESFPLTVTSAQKNPTAFYLCASSTGIPSYNEQFFGPGTRLTVL.

This clonotype was detected ten times or more. The J gene is TRBJ2-7, the V gene TRBV27, with TRBD2 as a possible D gene (6 bases). Germline V gives CDR1 MNHEY, CDR2 SMNVEV (reference sequence). The V end was cut by 6 bases, the J end by 6 bases, with 12 bases between. The CDR3 spans 12 residues. The CDR3 sequence: CASRGDGGEQYF. As DNA, the CDR3 is TGTGCCAGCAGGGGTGACGGGGGCGAGCAGTACTTC.

This clonotype was observed many times. The V and J genes are TRBV7-3 and TRBJ2-2; TRBD2 might be the D (5 bases). The germline V gene encodes CDR1 SGHTA and CDR2 FQGTGA. V dropped 5 bases and J dropped 6 bases, with 13 bases sitting between them. This CDR3 spans 14 amino acids. CDR3 DNA sequence: TGTGCCAGCAGCAAGGACCCCGGGGCCGGGGAGCTGTTTTTT. It codes for CASSKDPGAGELFF.

This clonotype has only a few counts. In DNA form, the CDR3 reads TGTGCCTGGAGGTTCGGACAGGGGCGATACACTGAAGCTTTCTTT. It specifies CAWRFGQGRYTEAFF. J is TRBJ1-1 and V is TRBV30; TRBD1 matches at 9 bases. Germline CDR1 reads GTSNPN; CDR2 reads SVGIG (reference sequence). The CDR3 is made up of 15 amino acids. V shed 3 bases and J 3 bases; nucleotides not matched to a gene: 8.

This clonotype was recorded many times. The chain carries TRBV28 and TRBJ2-3, with D possibly being TRBD1 (6 bases). Trimming shortened V by 2 bases and J by 5 bases, and 20 bases separated the two germline ends. The CDR3 has 17 residues. The V gene's germline CDR1 is MDHEN and CDR2 SYDVKM. The CDR3 protein is CASSLIAGESREDTQYF. CDR3 coding DNA: TGTGCCAGCAGTTTAATCGCAGGGGAAAGTCGGGAAGATACGCAGTATTTT. The full variable domain, in which reference TRBV28 and TRBJ2-3 provide the parts outside the CDR3, is DVKVTQSSRYLVKRTGEKVFLECVQDMDHENMFWYRQDPGLGLRLIYFSYDVKMKEKGDIPEGYSVSREKKERFSLILESASTNQTSMYLCASSLIAGESREDTQYFGPGTRLTVL.

The chain links TRBV7-3 to TRBJ2-3; TRBD1 might be the D (6 bases). Germline V gene lookup returns CDR1 SGHTA and CDR2 FQGTGA. The CDR3 length is 15 residues. Trimming shortened V by 0 bases and J by 4 bases, and 11 bases separated the two germline ends. The CDR3 here is CASSLTMAGADTQYF. The CDR3 bases are TGTGCCAGCAGCTTAACCATGGCAGGGGCAGATACGCAGTATTTT.

This clonotype was detected many times. The rearrangement uses TRBV7-2 and TRBJ2-3; D is uncertain. CDR1 is SGHTA and CDR2 is FQGNSA in the germline V gene. Trimming cost V 1 base and J 0 bases, with 5 bases left between them. CDR3 size: 14 residues. CDR3 protein: CASSLESSTDTQYF. CDR3 nucleotides: TGTGCCAGCAGCTTAGAGTCGAGCACAGATACGCAGTATTTT. Based on the CDR3 plus reference TRBV7-2 and TRBJ2-3, the full variable domain is GAGVSQSPSNKVTEKGKDVELRCDPISGHTALYWYRQSLGQGLEFLIYFQGNSAPDKSGLPSDRFSAERTGGSVSTLTIQRTQQEDSAVYLCASSLESSTDTQYFGPGTRLTVL.

This clonotype was observed many times. The chain joins TRBV5-1 to TRBJ2-7; 9 nucleotides align to TRBD2. The trim removed 6 bases at V and 0 bases at J, leaving 10 bases unmatched. CDR3 size: 16 residues. Looked up from germline, CDR1 is SGHRS and CDR2 is YFSETQ. DNA of the CDR3: TGCGCCAGCAACCTGGGGGTAGCGGGAGACTCCTACGAGCAGTACTTC. This codes for CASNLGVAGDSYEQYF. Full variable domain (remainder filled in from reference TRBV5-1 and TRBJ2-7): KAGVTQTPRYLIKTRGQQVTLSCSPISGHRSVSWYQQTPGQGLQFLFEYFSETQRNKGNFPGRFSGRQFSNSRSEMNVSTLELGDSALYLCASNLGVAGDSYEQYFGPGTRLTVT.

This clonotype was seen repeatedly, ten times or more. V gene TRBV9 combines with J gene TRBJ1-4, with D hard to call. This CDR3 is 16 amino acids long. Looked up from germline, CDR1 is SGDLS and CDR2 is YYNGEE. With 3 bases removed from V and 5 bases from J, the gap between germline ends came to 17 bases. This chain's CDR3 is CASSENPTGGNEKLFF. The CDR3 nucleotides read TGTGCCAGCAGCGAAAACCCGACGGGAGGGAATGAAAAACTGTTTTTT.

The gene calls are TRBV30 and TRBJ1-5; the match to TRBD1 covers 9 bases. Per germline, CDR1 GTSNPN and CDR2 SVGIG (reference sequence). This CDR3 spans 15 amino acids. V shed 2 bases, J shed 3 bases, and the junction held 5 bases outside the gene matches. The CDR3 loop is CAWSPDRGNNQPQHF. The CDR3 DNA follows: TGTGCCTGGAGTCCGGACAGGGGAAACAATCAGCCCCAGCATTTT.